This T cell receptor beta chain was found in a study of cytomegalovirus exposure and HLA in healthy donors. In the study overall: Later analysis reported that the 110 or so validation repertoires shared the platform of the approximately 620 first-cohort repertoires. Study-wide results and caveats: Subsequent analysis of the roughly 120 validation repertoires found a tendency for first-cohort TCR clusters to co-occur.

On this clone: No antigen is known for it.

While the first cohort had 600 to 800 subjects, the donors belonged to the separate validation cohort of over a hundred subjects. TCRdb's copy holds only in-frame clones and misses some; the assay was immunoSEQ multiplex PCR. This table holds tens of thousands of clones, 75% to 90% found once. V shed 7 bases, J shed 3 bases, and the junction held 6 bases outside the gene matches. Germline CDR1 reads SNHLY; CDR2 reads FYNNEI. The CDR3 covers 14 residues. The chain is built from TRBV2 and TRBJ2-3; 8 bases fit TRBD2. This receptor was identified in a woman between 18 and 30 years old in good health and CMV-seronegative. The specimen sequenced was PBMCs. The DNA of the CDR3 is TGTGCCAGCACTTGGGCTAGCGGGACAGATACGCAGTATTTT. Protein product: CASTWASGTDTQYF.